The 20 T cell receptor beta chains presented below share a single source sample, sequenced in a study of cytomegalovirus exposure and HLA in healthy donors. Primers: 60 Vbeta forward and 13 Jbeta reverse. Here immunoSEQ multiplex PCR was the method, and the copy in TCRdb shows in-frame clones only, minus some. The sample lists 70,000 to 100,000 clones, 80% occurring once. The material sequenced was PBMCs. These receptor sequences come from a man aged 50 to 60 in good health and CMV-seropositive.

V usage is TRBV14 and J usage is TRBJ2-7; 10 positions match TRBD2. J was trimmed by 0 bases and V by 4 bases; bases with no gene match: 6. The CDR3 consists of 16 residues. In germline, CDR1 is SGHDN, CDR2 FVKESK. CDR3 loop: CASSPRIAGGSYEQYF. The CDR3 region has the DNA TGTGCCAGCAGCCCTCGGATAGCGGGAGGCTCCTACGAGCAGTACTTC.

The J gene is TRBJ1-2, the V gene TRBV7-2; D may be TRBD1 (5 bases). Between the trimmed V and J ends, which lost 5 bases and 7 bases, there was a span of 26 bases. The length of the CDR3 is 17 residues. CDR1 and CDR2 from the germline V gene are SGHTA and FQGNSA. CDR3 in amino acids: CASSPRVPRDAGRGYTF. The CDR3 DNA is TGTGCCAGCAGCCCCAGGGTCCCCCGCGACGCGGGACGTGGCTACACCTTC. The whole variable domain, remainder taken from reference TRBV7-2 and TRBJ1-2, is GAGVSQSPSNKVTEKGKDVELRCDPISGHTALYWYRQSLGQGLEFLIYFQGNSAPDKSGLPSDRFSAERTGGSVSTLTIQRTQQEDSAVYLCASSPRVPRDAGRGYTFGSGTRLTVV.

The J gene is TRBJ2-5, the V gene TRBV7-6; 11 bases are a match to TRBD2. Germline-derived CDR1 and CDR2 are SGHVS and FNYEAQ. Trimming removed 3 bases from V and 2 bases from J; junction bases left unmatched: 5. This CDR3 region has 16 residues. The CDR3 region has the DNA TGTGCCAGCAGCTTTTATGGGACTAGCGGACAAGAGACCCAGTACTTC. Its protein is CASSFYGTSGQETQYF.

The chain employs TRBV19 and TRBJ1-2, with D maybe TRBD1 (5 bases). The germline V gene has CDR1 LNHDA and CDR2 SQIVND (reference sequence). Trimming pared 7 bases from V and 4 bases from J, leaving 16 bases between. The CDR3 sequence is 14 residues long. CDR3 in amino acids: CASTLAGERYGYTF. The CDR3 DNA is TGTGCCAGTACCCTAGCGGGGGAGCGCTATGGCTACACCTTC.

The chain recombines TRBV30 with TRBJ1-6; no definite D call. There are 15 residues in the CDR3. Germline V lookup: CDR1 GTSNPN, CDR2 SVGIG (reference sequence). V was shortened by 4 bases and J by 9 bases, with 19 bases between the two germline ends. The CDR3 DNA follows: TGTGCCTGGACCCCAGGAGACCCACGGGGTTCACCCCTCCACTTT. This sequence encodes CAWTPGDPRGSPLHF.

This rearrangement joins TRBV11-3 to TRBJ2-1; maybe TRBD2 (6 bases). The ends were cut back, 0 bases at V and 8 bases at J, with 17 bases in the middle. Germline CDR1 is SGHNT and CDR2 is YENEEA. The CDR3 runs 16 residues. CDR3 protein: CASSLDTGLRGDEQFF. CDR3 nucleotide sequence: TGTGCCAGCAGCTTAGATACGGGACTGCGTGGAGATGAGCAGTTCTTC.

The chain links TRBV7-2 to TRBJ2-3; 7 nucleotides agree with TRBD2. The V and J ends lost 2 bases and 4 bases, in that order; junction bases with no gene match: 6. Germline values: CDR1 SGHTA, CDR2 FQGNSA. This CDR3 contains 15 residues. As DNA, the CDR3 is TGTGCCAGCAGCTTATTCGCGGGAGTGGCAGATACGCAGTATTTT. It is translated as CASSLFAGVADTQYF.

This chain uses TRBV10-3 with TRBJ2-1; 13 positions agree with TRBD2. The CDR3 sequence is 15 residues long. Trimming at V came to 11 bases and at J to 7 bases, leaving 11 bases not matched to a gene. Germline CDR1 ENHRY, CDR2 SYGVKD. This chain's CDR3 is CAAVGGLAGSNEQFF. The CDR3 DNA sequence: TGTGCCGCAGTCGGGGGACTAGCGGGGTCGAATGAGCAGTTCTTC.

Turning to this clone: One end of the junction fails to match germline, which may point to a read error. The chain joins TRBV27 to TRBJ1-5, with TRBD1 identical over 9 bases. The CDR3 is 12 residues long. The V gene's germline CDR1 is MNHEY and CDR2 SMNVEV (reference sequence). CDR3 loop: CTSRTGAQPQHF. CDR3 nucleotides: TGTACCAGCAGGACAGGGGCTCAGCCCCAGCATTTT.

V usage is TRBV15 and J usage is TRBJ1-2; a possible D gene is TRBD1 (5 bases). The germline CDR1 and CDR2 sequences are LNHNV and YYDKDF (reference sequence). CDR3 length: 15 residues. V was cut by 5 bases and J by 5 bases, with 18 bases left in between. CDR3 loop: CATSGDSRDYYGYTF. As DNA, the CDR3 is TGTGCCACCAGCGGCGATTCCCGGGACTATTATGGCTACACCTTC. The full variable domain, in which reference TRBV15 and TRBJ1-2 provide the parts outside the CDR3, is DAMVIQNPRYQVTQFGKPVTLSCSQTLNHNVMYWYQQKSSQAPKLLFHYYDKDFNNEADTPDNFQSRRPNTSFCFLDIRSPGLGDTAMYLCATSGDSRDYYGYTFGSGTRLTVV.

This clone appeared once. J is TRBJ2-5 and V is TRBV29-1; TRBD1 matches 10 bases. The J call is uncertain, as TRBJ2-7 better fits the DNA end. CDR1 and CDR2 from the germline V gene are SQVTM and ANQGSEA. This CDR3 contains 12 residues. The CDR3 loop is CSAADRGFEQYF. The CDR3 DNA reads TGCAGCGCGGCGGACAGGGGGTTCGAGCAGTACTTC.

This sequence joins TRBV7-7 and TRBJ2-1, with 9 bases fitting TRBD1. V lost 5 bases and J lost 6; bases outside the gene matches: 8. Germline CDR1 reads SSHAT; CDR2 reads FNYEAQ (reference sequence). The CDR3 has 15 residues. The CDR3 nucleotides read TGTGCCAGCAGCCCGGGACAGGGCGCTGTCAATGAGCAGTTCTTC. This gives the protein CASSPGQGAVNEQFF. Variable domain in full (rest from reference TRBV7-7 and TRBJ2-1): GAGVSQSPRYKVTKRGQDVTLRCDPISSHATLYWYQQALGQGPEFLTYFNYEAQPDKSGLPSDRFSAERPEGSISTLTIQRTEQRDSAMYRCASSPGQGAVNEQFFGPGTRLTVL.

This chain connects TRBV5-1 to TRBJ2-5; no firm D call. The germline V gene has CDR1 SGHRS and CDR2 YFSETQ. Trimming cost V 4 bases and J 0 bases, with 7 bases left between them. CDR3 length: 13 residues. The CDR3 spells CASSEAHQETQYF. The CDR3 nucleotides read TGCGCCAGCAGCGAGGCTCACCAAGAGACCCAGTACTTC. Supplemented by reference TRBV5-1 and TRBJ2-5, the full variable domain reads KAGVTQTPRYLIKTRGQQVTLSCSPISGHRSVSWYQQTPGQGLQFLFEYFSETQRNKGNFPGRFSGRQFSNSRSEMNVSTLELGDSALYLCASSEAHQETQYFGPGTRLLVL.

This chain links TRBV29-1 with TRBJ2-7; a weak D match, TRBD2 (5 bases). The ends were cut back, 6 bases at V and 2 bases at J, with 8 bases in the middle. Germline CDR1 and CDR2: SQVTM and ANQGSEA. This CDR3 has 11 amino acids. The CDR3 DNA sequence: TGCAGCGTGCGGGTCGCCTACGAGCAGTACTTC. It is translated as CSVRVAYEQYF.

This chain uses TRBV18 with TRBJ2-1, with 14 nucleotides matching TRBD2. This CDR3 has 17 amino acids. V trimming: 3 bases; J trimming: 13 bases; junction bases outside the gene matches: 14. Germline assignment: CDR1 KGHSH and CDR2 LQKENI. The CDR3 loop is CASSPPDAGLAGGSQFF. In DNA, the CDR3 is TGTGCCAGCTCACCCCCTGACGCCGGACTAGCGGGAGGATCACAGTTCTTC. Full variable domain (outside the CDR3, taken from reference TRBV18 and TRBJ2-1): NAGVMQNPRHLVRRRGQEARLRCSPMKGHSHVYWYRQLPEEGLKFMVYLQKENIIDESGMPKERFSAEFPKEGPSILRIQQVVRGDSAAYFCASSPPDAGLAGGSQFFGPGTRLTVL.

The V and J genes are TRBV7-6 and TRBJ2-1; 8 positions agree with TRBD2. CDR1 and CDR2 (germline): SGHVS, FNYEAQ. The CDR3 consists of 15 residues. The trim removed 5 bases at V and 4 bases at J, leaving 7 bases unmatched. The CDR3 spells CASSKNLAGYNEQFF. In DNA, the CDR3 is TGTGCCAGCAGCAAAAACCTAGCGGGTTACAATGAGCAGTTCTTC.

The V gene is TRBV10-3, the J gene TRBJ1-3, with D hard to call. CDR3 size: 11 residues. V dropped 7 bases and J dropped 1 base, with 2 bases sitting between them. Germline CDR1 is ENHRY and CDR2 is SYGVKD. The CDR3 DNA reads TGTGCCATCACTTCTGGAAACACCATATATTTT. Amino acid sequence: CAITSGNTIYF.

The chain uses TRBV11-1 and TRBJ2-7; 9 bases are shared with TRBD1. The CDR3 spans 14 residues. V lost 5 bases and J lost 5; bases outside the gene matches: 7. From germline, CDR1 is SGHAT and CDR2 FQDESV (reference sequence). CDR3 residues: CASSEGQGLHEQYF. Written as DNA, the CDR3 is TGTGCCAGCAGCGAGGGACAGGGACTCCACGAGCAGTACTTC.

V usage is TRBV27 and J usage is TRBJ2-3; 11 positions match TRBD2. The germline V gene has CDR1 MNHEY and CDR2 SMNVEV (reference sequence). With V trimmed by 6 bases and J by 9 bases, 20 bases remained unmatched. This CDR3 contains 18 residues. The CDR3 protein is CASSPSRSSGRVDETQYF. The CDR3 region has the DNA TGTGCCAGCAGCCCATCCCGTAGTAGCGGGAGGGTGGACGAAACGCAGTATTTT.

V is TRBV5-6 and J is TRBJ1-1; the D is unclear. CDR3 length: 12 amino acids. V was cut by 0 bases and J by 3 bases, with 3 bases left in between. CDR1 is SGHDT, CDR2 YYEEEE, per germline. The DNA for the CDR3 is TGTGCCAGCAGCTTGGCTCACACTGAAGCTTTCTTT. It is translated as CASSLAHTEAFF.